This T cell receptor (beta chain) was documented in a study of CD8 T cells in ankylosing spondylitis. This clonotype was recorded at least ten times. The antigen is unknown. V lost 5 bases and J 4 bases, leaving 16 bases between the germline ends. CDR1 and CDR2 (germline): SGHRS, YFSETQ. The CDR3 is 15 residues long. Study results and limitations: Enrichment of disease-linked clones was reportedly significant in matched ankylosing spondylitis synovial fluid. Fewer than ten highly homologous variants made up a TCR beta motif that seemed to typify ankylosing spondylitis blood. Certain motif variants had earlier been reported in reactive arthritis synovial fluid and blood.

MiXCR was run by TCRdb on the 5' RACE reads, yielding one entry per CDR3 protein. In the table there are 250,000 to 400,000 distinct CDR3 sequences, more than 9% of which are singletons. The sequence came from a female donor with ankylosing spondylitis or in good health (not recorded which). The sequenced sample consisted of blood, either unsorted or a sorted T cell fraction (not recorded which). The J gene is TRBJ1-3, the V gene TRBV5-1; D not resolved. The chain's CDR3 is CASSPDFAIGNTIYF. Here the CDR3 DNA reads TGCGCCAGCAGTCCGGACTTTGCAATCGGAAACACCATATATTTT.